The next 16 T cell receptor beta chains were all read from a single sample in a study of technical replicates of blood from a handful of donors. Sequencing used immunoSEQ multiplex PCR; TCRdb keeps in-frame clones, though not all of them. Of tens of thousands of clones listed, just over 90% are singletons. The sample comprised T cells isolated from PBMCs. The receptors derive from a human donor in good health.

V gene TRBV6-1 combines with J gene TRBJ2-1; 7 nucleotides align to TRBD2. In germline, CDR1 is MNHNS, CDR2 SASEGT. V gave up 2 bases and J gave up 6 bases; unmatched junction bases: 7. The CDR3 consists of 15 residues. CDR3 DNA sequence: TGTGCCAGCAGTGAACGGCGGGGGATTACCAATGAGCAGTTCTTC. It specifies CASSERRGITNEQFF.

The DNA for the CDR3 is TGTGCCATCCAGGAGGGACTAGGCTACTACGAGCAGTACTTC. It translates to CAIQEGLGYYEQYF. The gene calls are TRBV6-1 and TRBJ2-7; 8 nucleotides align to TRBD2. Per germline, CDR1 MNHNS and CDR2 SASEGT. This CDR3 is 14 amino acids long. J lost 3 bases, V lost 10 bases, and 11 bases had no gene match.

This chain uses TRBV18 with TRBJ1-5, with a weak D call TRBD1 (5 bases). The CDR3 sequence is 15 residues long. The ends were cut back, 6 bases at V and 5 bases at J, with 17 bases in the middle. Germline V CDR1 and CDR2: KGHSH, LQKENI. Here the CDR3 DNA reads TGTGCCAGCTCGCGGGGGTTTGACGGCGATCAGCCCCAGCATTTT. Protein product: CASSRGFDGDQPQHF.

The chain is built from TRBV4-2 and TRBJ2-2; 7 positions agree with TRBD2. This CDR3 region has 16 residues. Germline trimming cut 0 bases from V and 7 bases from J; bases unmatched to any gene: 8. Per germline, CDR1 LGHNA and CDR2 YNFKEQ. The CDR3 DNA reads TGTGCCAGCAGCCAAGAAGGCGGGAGAGATGGCGGGGAGCTGTTTTTT. Protein product: CASSQEGGRDGGELFF.

The chain recombines TRBV18 with TRBJ1-5, with 8 bases that match TRBD1. Germline V gives CDR1 KGHSH, CDR2 LQKENI. J gave up 7 bases and V 2 bases, and 7 bases lay outside the gene matches. This CDR3 contains 15 residues. The CDR3 protein is CASSPDSGGRQPQHF. CDR3 DNA: TGTGCCAGCTCACCAGATTCAGGGGGCCGACAGCCCCAGCATTTT.

The rearrangement links TRBV6-1 to TRBJ2-7; no clear D. The CDR3 has 14 amino acids. V was shortened by 2 bases and J by 1 base, with 9 bases between the two germline ends. Germline V CDR1 and CDR2: MNHNS, SASEGT. CDR3 in amino acids: CASSEQNGSYEQYF. CDR3 DNA sequence: TGTGCCAGCAGTGAACAGAATGGTTCCTACGAGCAGTACTTC.

The chain uses TRBV4-2 and TRBJ2-1; tentative D call: TRBD2 (5 bases). This CDR3 has 14 residues. Trimming stripped 0 bases from V and 8 bases from J, with 11 bases between. Germline values: CDR1 LGHNA, CDR2 YNFKEQ. CDR3: CASSQELSVHEQFF. DNA for the CDR3: TGTGCCAGCAGCCAAGAGCTTAGCGTACATGAGCAGTTCTTC.

The J gene is TRBJ1-2, the V gene TRBV5-1; tentatively, D is TRBD1 (6 bases). With 1 base removed from V and 4 bases from J, the gap between germline ends came to 14 bases. The CDR3 runs 15 residues. The V gene's germline CDR1 is SGHRS and CDR2 YFSETQ. The CDR3 is CASSLSTGKSYGYTF. DNA for the CDR3: TGCGCCAGCAGCTTGAGTACAGGGAAGAGCTATGGCTACACCTTC.

V is TRBV28 and J is TRBJ1-5, with TRBD1 matching over 7 bases. The junction had 12 bases not matched to a gene; V was cut back by 10 bases and J by 6 bases. Looked up from germline, CDR1 is MDHEN and CDR2 is SYDVKM. The CDR3 loop spans 14 amino acids. The CDR3 here is CATGPDRRSQPQHF. CDR3 DNA: TGTGCCACAGGACCGGACAGGCGAAGTCAGCCCCAGCATTTT.

The chain has TRBV19 and TRBJ2-7; perhaps TRBD2 as D (7 bases). This CDR3 region has 13 residues. CDR1 LNHDA and CDR2 SQIVND come from the germline V gene (reference sequence). The ends were cut back, 1 base at V and 6 bases at J, with 10 bases in the middle. CDR3 DNA sequence: TGTGCCAGTAGTATAGGAGGGGGGGCCGAGCAGTACTTC. Translated: CASSIGGGAEQYF.

The chain has TRBV28 and TRBJ2-5; 8 positions agree with TRBD2. CDR3 length equals 14 residues. The germline gives CDR1 MDHEN, CDR2 SYDVKM. V was pared by 7 bases and J by 5 bases, with 9 bases of the junction left unmatched. CDR3: CASKPGGADETQYF. The CDR3 coding sequence is TGTGCCAGCAAACCCGGGGGGGCCGATGAGACCCAGTACTTC. Using reference TRBV28 and TRBJ2-5 for the parts outside the CDR3, the full variable domain is DVKVTQSSRYLVKRTGEKVFLECVQDMDHENMFWYRQDPGLGLRLIYFSYDVKMKEKGDIPEGYSVSREKKERFSLILESASTNQTSMYLCASKPGGADETQYFGPGTRLLVL.

The chain joins TRBV7-9 to TRBJ1-1; tentatively, D is TRBD1 (5 bases). CDR3 size: 14 residues. CDR1 and CDR2 from the germline V gene are SEHNR and FQNEAQ (reference sequence). Between the trimmed V and J ends, which lost 6 bases and 1 base, there was a span of 12 bases. This chain's CDR3 is CASRFGGGNTEAFF. For the CDR3, the DNA is TGTGCCAGCAGGTTTGGGGGAGGGAACACTGAAGCTTTCTTT. The full variable domain, in which reference TRBV7-9 and TRBJ1-1 provide the parts outside the CDR3, is DTGVSQNPRHKITKRGQNVTFRCDPISEHNRLYWYRQTLGQGPEFLTYFQNEAQLEKSRLLSDRFSAERPKGSFSTLEIQRTEQGDSAMYLCASRFGGGNTEAFFGQGTRLTVV.

The gene calls are TRBV5-4 and TRBJ2-1, with 15 bases that match TRBD2. V lost 4 bases to trimming and J lost 7 bases; unmatched junction nucleotides: 3. Germline CDR1 reads SGHNT; CDR2 reads YYREEE (reference sequence). This CDR3 is built from 15 residues. The CDR3 reads CASSSGTSGRNEQFF. The CDR3, as DNA: TGTGCCAGCAGCAGTGGGACTAGCGGGAGGAATGAGCAGTTCTTC.

V usage is TRBV6-5 and J usage is TRBJ2-3, with TRBD2 matching over 8 bases. J was trimmed by 5 bases and V by 0 bases; bases with no gene match: 4. Germline V gene data show CDR1 as MNHEY and CDR2 as SVGAGI. The CDR3 spans 15 residues. The CDR3: CASSYSAGGIDTQYF. In nucleotides, the CDR3 is TGTGCCAGCAGTTACTCGGCGGGAGGCATAGATACGCAGTATTTT.

V is TRBV5-1 and J is TRBJ1-1; 9 nucleotides align to TRBD1. CDR1 SGHRS and CDR2 YFSETQ come from the germline V gene. CDR3 length: 16 amino acids. After removal of 5 bases from V and 3 bases from J, the junction contained 11 bases not matched to a gene. CDR3 nucleotide sequence: TGCGCCAGCAGTCTTGGGACAGGGCGATGGGACACTGAAGCTTTCTTT. Its protein is CASSLGTGRWDTEAFF.

CDR3 protein: CASKQGSGLYNEQFF. The CDR3 nucleotides are TGTGCCAGCAAACAGGGGAGCGGATTATACAATGAGCAGTTCTTC. This chain joins TRBV27 and TRBJ2-1, with 7 bases lining up with TRBD1. The length of the CDR3 is 15 residues. The V gene's germline CDR1 is MNHEY and CDR2 SMNVEV (reference sequence). V trimming: 7 bases; J trimming: 4 bases; junction bases outside the gene matches: 10.